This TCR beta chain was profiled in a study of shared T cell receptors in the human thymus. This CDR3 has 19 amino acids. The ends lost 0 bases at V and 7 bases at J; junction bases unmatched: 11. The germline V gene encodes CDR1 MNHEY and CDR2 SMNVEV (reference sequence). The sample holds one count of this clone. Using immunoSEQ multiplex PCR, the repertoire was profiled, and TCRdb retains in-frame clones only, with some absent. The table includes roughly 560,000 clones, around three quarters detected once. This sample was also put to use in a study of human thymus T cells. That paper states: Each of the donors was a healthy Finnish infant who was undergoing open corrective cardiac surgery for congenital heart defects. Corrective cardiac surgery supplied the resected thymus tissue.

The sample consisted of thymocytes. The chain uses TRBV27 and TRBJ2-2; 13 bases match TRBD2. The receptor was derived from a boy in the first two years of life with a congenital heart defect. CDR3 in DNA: TGTGCCAGCAGTTTATCCCCTATTACTAGCGGGAGGGCCATCGGGGAGCTGTTTTTT. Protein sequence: CASSLSPITSGRAIGELFF.